The rows below give T cell receptor beta chains drawn from one sample of a study of OX40 agonist ivuxolimab in advanced cancers. Here immunoSEQ multiplex PCR was the method, and the copy in TCRdb shows in-frame clones only, minus some. The sample lists roughly 60,000 clones, roughly 85% occurring once. This specimen was CD4+ or CD8+ T cells sorted from blood, taken in a trial of the OX40 agonist ivuxolimab. These receptors were collected from an adult with an advanced solid tumor such as melanoma, head and neck, liver or kidney cancer. Each CDR3 is given with its conserved first and last residue. The order of the fields is CDR3 DNA, CDR3 protein, D gene, clone size, V gene, J gene. A D gene is named only where the DNA matches it firmly. Size tells how often a clone was seen (once, few, many) or the class of an expanded clone, and some rows leave it out.

TGCGCCAGCAGCTCCTCGATAAGAAACAATGAGCAGTTCTTC,CASSSSIRNNEQFF,.,.,TRBV5-1,TRBJ2-1
TGCGCCAGCAGCTTGGACCGGGGGCAAGAGACCCAGTACTTC,CASSLDRGQETQYF,.,.,TRBV5-1,TRBJ2-5
TGCGCCAGCAGCCAAGATTGGGTTCTAGCGGGAGAGGGAGAGACCCAGTACTTC,CASSQDWVLAGEGETQYF,TRBD2,.,TRBV4-1,TRBJ2-5
TGTGCCATCAGTCGGCAGGAGAACACTGAAGCTTTCTTT,CAISRQENTEAFF,.,.,TRBV10-3,TRBJ1-1
TGTGCCTGGAGGAGACAGCACGAGGAGGAGCAGTACTTC,CAWRRQHEEEQYF,.,once,TRBV30,TRBJ2-7
TGCGCCAGCAGCTTGACTAGCGGGGGCCCCTACAATGAGCAGTTCTTC,CASSLTSGGPYNEQFF,TRBD2,once,TRBV5-1,TRBJ2-1
TGTGCCACCAGGACAGGGCACGACGAGCAGTACTTC,CATRTGHDEQYF,TRBD1,.,TRBV28,TRBJ2-7
TGTGCCAGCAGTACCCGCATGGGGGCTTACGAGCAGTACTTC,CASSTRMGAYEQYF,.,.,TRBV6-6,TRBJ2-7
TGTGCTTCCAGGGAGCTCTATGGCTACACCTTC,CASRELYGYTF,.,few,TRBV6-6,TRBJ1-2
TGTGCCAGCAGCGTAGGACCCCCTGCTCAAAGCTACGAGCAGTACTTC,CASSVGPPAQSYEQYF,.,.,TRBV9,TRBJ2-7
TGTGCCAGCAGTCGAGGGGGTGGGAACACCATATATTTT,CASSRGGGNTIYF,.,once,TRBV6-5,TRBJ1-3
TGTGCCAGCAGCCGCGGACAGTTGGCGTACAATGAGCAGTTCTTC,CASSRGQLAYNEQFF,.,.,TRBV6-5,TRBJ2-1
TGTGCCAGTTCCCTCAGGGGTCACAACGGGGAGCTGTTTTTT,CASSLRGHNGELFF,.,.,TRBV11-3,TRBJ2-2
TGTGCCAGCAGCCTAATTCAGGTGGCCTACGAGCAGTACTTC,CASSLIQVAYEQYF,.,once,TRBV28,TRBJ2-7
TGTGCCAGCAGCGTAGGGCCCCCTTCTCCTCACGAGCAGTACTTC,CASSVGPPSPHEQYF,.,.,TRBV9,TRBJ2-7
TGTGCCAGCAGCTTGGGCGGTGGGAAAGGTGGGACCCAGTACTTC,CASSLGGGKGGTQYF,.,.,TRBV7-3,TRBJ2-5
TGTGCCAGCAGCCAAGATCGGTCTCGCCACTACGAGCAGTACTTC,CASSQDRSRHYEQYF,.,.,TRBV14,TRBJ2-7
TGTGCCAGTAGTACCTTCTCCCGGGGAGGTCAATCCCACGAGCAGTACTTC,CASSTFSRGGQSHEQYF,.,.,TRBV19,TRBJ2-7
TGCGCCAGCAGCCAAGATGGGGCAAAAAGCTCCTACGAGCAGTACTTC,CASSQDGAKSSYEQYF,.,.,TRBV4-1,TRBJ2-7
TGTGCCAGCAGACTAGCGGGAGGGTACAATGAGCAGTTCTTC,CASRLAGGYNEQFF,TRBD2,.,TRBV28,TRBJ2-1
TGTGCCAGCAGTGAAGAGAGGGGGGCGGTCACCGGGGAGCTGTTTTTT,CASSEERGAVTGELFF,.,once,TRBV2,TRBJ2-2
TGCGCCAGCAGCTTGGAAAAGATAAGGGACACTGAAGCTTTCTTT,CASSLEKIRDTEAFF,.,.,TRBV5-1,TRBJ1-1